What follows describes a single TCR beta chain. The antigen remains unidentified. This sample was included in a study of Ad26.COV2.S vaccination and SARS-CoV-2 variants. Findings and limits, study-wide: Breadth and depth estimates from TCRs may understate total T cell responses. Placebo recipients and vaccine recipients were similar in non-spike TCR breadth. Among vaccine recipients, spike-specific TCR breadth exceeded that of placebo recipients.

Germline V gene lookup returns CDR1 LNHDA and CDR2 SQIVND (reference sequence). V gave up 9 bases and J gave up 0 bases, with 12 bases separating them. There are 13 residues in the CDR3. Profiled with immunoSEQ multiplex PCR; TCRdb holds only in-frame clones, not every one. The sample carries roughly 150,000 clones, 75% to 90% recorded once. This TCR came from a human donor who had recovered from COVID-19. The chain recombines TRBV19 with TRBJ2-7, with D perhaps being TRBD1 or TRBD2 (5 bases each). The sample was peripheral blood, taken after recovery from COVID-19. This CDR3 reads CASAGTPSYEQYF. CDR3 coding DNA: TGTGCCAGCGCCGGGACGCCCTCCTACGAGCAGTACTTC. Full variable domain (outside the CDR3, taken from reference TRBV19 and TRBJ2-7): DGGITQSPKYLFRKEGQNVTLSCEQNLNHDAMYWYRQDPGQGLRLIYYSQIVNDFQKGDIAEGYSVSREKKESFPLTVTSAQKNPTAFYLCASAGTPSYEQYFGPGTRLTVT.